The 29 T cell receptor beta chains given below trace back to one sample, sequenced in a study of blood T cell repertoires in COVID-19. TCRdb's copy holds only in-frame clones and misses some; the assay was immunoSEQ multiplex PCR. The sample has approximately 250,000 clones; roughly 84% are singletons. The sequenced sample consisted of peripheral blood. These receptors all stem from a woman in her thirties or forties who had recovered from COVID-19.

V usage is TRBV13 and J usage is TRBJ1-2; TRBD1 agrees at 7 bases. V lost 1 base, J lost 2 bases, and 10 bases stayed unmatched. Germline assignment: CDR1 PRHDT and CDR2 FYEKMQ (reference sequence). The length of the CDR3 is 17 residues. CDR3 nucleotides: TGTGCCAGCAGCTTAGCTTCAGGGGGACAGAAAAACTATGGCTACACCTTC. Protein product: CASSLASGGQKNYGYTF.

This chain connects TRBV5-6 to TRBJ1-4, with D possibly being TRBD1 (5 bases). CDR3 length: 15 amino acids. Germline V gives CDR1 SGHDT, CDR2 YYEEEE. V was cut by 1 base and J by 12 bases, with 19 bases left in between. The CDR3 here is CASSLISGGAGELFF. Written as DNA, the CDR3 is TGTGCCAGCAGCTTGATCTCAGGAGGGGCCGGGGAACTGTTTTTT.

The rearrangement uses TRBV13 and TRBJ1-1; 10 nucleotides agree with TRBD1. The V segment lost 5 bases and the J segment 1 base; nucleotides outside the gene matches: 7. The germline V gene encodes CDR1 PRHDT and CDR2 FYEKMQ (reference sequence). This CDR3 has 16 amino acids. The CDR3 reads CASSETGGEQNTEAFF. CDR3 DNA sequence: TGTGCCAGCAGCGAGACAGGGGGCGAACAGAACACTGAAGCTTTCTTT.

The chain employs TRBV2 and TRBJ2-1; D is possibly TRBD1 (6 bases). V was clipped by 2 bases and J by 11 bases, with 10 bases between them. CDR1 is SNHLY, CDR2 FYNNEI, per germline. CDR3 length: 12 residues. The CDR3 bases are TGTGCCAGCAGTGAAAGGCAGGGGAAGCAGTTCTTC. Translation gives CASSERQGKQFF.

The chain has TRBV5-1 and TRBJ2-3; 8 nucleotides align to TRBD1. This CDR3 contains 14 residues. Per the germline V gene, CDR1 is SGHRS and CDR2 is YFSETQ. The V segment lost 10 bases and the J segment 6 bases; nucleotides outside the gene matches: 13. The CDR3 sequence: CAGRLTGEADTQYF. The CDR3 region has the DNA TGCGCCGGCCGGTTGACAGGGGAAGCGGATACGCAGTATTTT.

The chain uses TRBV30 and TRBJ2-5; 9 bases line up with TRBD2. Unmatched junction bases numbered 12, after V lost 4 bases and J lost 6 bases. The CDR3 is 15 residues long. Germline values: CDR1 GTSNPN, CDR2 SVGIG (reference sequence). The CDR3 loop is CAWMLGGGGAQTQYF. CDR3 in DNA: TGTGCCTGGATGCTCGGGGGCGGGGGGGCGCAGACCCAGTACTTC.

J is TRBJ2-1 and V is TRBV19; perhaps TRBD2 as D (7 bases). V lost 6 bases to trimming and J lost 15 bases, with 18 bases between them. This CDR3 contains 12 residues. Germline values: CDR1 LNHDA, CDR2 SQIVND (reference sequence). CDR3 residues: CASSPGGQKRFF. The CDR3 DNA reads TGTGCCAGTAGCCCGGGGGGCCAAAAAAGGTTCTTC.

The genes are TRBV19 and TRBJ1-5; D is perhaps TRBD1 (5 bases). CDR1 and CDR2 (germline): LNHDA, SQIVND (reference sequence). V lost 0 bases, J lost 4 bases, and 13 bases lay in between. The CDR3 has 16 residues. The CDR3 DNA reads as TGTGCCAGTAGTATAGAGCACCTTACAGGTAATCAGCCCCAGCATTTT. It is translated as CASSIEHLTGNQPQHF.

The chain links TRBV27 to TRBJ1-5; tentatively, D is TRBD1 (6 bases). Germline-derived CDR1 and CDR2 are MNHEY and SMNVEV (reference sequence). This CDR3 is built from 15 residues. The germline V and J ends were trimmed by 5 bases and 1 base, with 12 bases remaining between them. As DNA, the CDR3 is TGTGCCAGCAGTGTCACAGGGAGAAGCAATCAGCCCCAGCATTTT. Encoded protein: CASSVTGRSNQPQHF.

The rearrangement uses TRBV11-1 and TRBJ2-1; 10 bases align to TRBD2. This CDR3 contains 15 residues. The V segment lost 3 bases and the J segment 2 bases; nucleotides outside the gene matches: 1. The germline gives CDR1 SGHAT, CDR2 FQDESV (reference sequence). The CDR3 DNA sequence: TGTGCCAGCAGCTTGCTAGCGGGGGCCTACAATGAGCAGTTCTTC. This gives the protein CASSLLAGAYNEQFF.

The genes are TRBV6-6 and TRBJ1-6; perhaps TRBD1 as D (5 bases). Germline assignment: CDR1 MNHNY and CDR2 SVGAGI (reference sequence). V lost 8 bases to trimming and J lost 1 base, with 15 bases between them. The CDR3 totals 16 residues. As DNA, the CDR3 is TGTGCCAGCCTTAGGCGGGGGGGGTCCTATAATTCACCCCTCCACTTT. As protein: CASLRRGGSYNSPLHF.

A single count supports this clone. V is TRBV29-1 and J is TRBJ2-3, with a weak D call TRBD2 (5 bases). Germline V CDR1 and CDR2: SQVTM, ANQGSEA. The CDR3 sequence is 13 residues long. Trimming cost V 3 bases and J 2 bases, with 9 bases left between them. CDR3 nucleotides: TGCAGCGTTGAGCGGGCCAACACAGATACGCAGTATTTT. Its protein product is CSVERANTDTQYF.

Comment on this clone: The same CDR3 also results from other DNA sequences found in this sample. The chain recombines TRBV5-4 with TRBJ2-5, with a possible D match to TRBD1 (5 bases). The V and J ends lost 2 bases and 2 bases respectively, with 7 bases between them. The CDR3 is made up of 13 amino acids. Germline V CDR1 and CDR2: SGHNT, YYREEE (reference sequence). The CDR3 sequence is CASSLGEQETQYF. CDR3 bases: TGTGCCAGCAGCTTAGGGGAACAAGAGACCCAGTACTTC.

The rearrangement links TRBV5-1 to TRBJ2-2; the match to TRBD1 covers 8 bases. Germline lookup yields CDR1 SGHRS and CDR2 YFSETQ. This CDR3 has 17 residues. V lost 3 bases to trimming and J lost 4 bases; unmatched junction nucleotides: 11. CDR3 DNA: TGCGCCAGCAGCTCGTCCGGGACAGGAATCTTCACCGGGGAGCTGTTTTTT. Protein product: CASSSSGTGIFTGELFF.

Only a few counts were recorded for this clone. The chain carries TRBV2 and TRBJ2-5; 8 bases map to TRBD2. The CDR3 loop spans 14 amino acids. Germline-derived CDR1 and CDR2 are SNHLY and FYNNEI. The J segment lost 6 bases and the V segment lost 10 bases, leaving 13 bases of the junction unmatched. The CDR3 sequence is CAISPGTSVKTQYF. CDR3 coding DNA: TGTGCCATTTCCCCCGGGACTAGTGTGAAGACCCAGTACTTC. The variable domain in full, with the rest retrieved from reference TRBV2 and TRBJ2-5, is EPEVTQTPSHQVTQMGQEVILRCVPISNHLYFYWYRQILGQKVEFLVSFYNNEISEKSEIFDDQFSVERPDGSNFTLKIRSTKLEDSAMYFCAISPGTSVKTQYFGPGTRLLVL.

The chain has TRBV5-6 and TRBJ2-4; D is perhaps TRBD2 (5 bases). Germline V gene lookup returns CDR1 SGHDT and CDR2 YYEEEE. This CDR3 comprises 14 residues. Trimming removed 0 bases from V and 6 bases from J, with 10 bases in between. CDR3 coding DNA: TGTGCCAGCAGCTTGGTAGCGAATAGAAACATTCAGTACTTC. This translates into CASSLVANRNIQYF.

The chain joins TRBV4-1 to TRBJ1-2, with TRBD1 as a possible D gene (5 bases). V was clipped by 1 base and J by 0 bases, with 15 bases between them. CDR3 size: 17 residues. CDR1 and CDR2 from the germline V gene are MGHRA and YSYEKL. The CDR3 sequence is CASSQVDMGLTNYGYTF. CDR3 in DNA: TGCGCCAGCAGCCAAGTTGATATGGGACTCACTAACTATGGCTACACCTTC.

V gene TRBV9 combines with J gene TRBJ2-5, with 14 nucleotides matching TRBD2. The CDR3 covers 16 residues. V was clipped by 6 bases and J by 9 bases; unmatched bases: 13. Looked up from germline, CDR1 is SGDLS and CDR2 is YYNGEE. CDR3 in DNA: TGTGCCAGCACCCAGACTAGCGGGGGGGCCAGGGAGGCCCAGTACTTC. This encodes CASTQTSGGAREAQYF.

CDR3 sequence reads: CASSLVPGQGKGEQYF. DNA for the CDR3: TGCGCCAGCAGCTTGGTCCCGGGACAGGGAAAGGGCGAGCAGTACTTC. V and J are TRBV5-1 and TRBJ2-7, with 9 bases identical to TRBD1. Germline-derived CDR1 and CDR2 are SGHRS and YFSETQ. V was clipped by 0 bases and J by 6 bases; unmatched bases: 10. The CDR3 is made up of 16 amino acids.

The V and J genes are TRBV6-1 and TRBJ1-2, with 7 bases aligning to TRBD1. V was pared by 3 bases and J by 4 bases, with 8 bases of the junction left unmatched. The germline CDR1 and CDR2 sequences are MNHNS and SASEGT. The CDR3 runs 15 residues. The CDR3 region has the DNA TGTGCCAGCAGTGAGCAGGGGGTTCTTGGCTATGGCTACACCTTC. It encodes CASSEQGVLGYGYTF.

The CDR3 DNA reads TGTGCCAGCAGTTACGGACGGGATGAGGGCTACACCTTC. It is translated as CASSYGRDEGYTF. The J gene is TRBJ1-2, the V gene TRBV6-6; D not certain. This CDR3 is built from 13 residues. Germline values: CDR1 MNHNY, CDR2 SVGAGI (reference sequence). V was cut by 2 bases and J by 8 bases, with 12 bases left in between.

This clone has just one count. The chain is built from TRBV5-1 and TRBJ2-3; D perhaps matches TRBD2 (7 bases). The V and J ends lost 4 bases and 6 bases respectively, with 24 bases between them. The CDR3 runs to 17 residues. Germline V gene sequence: CDR1 SGHRS, CDR2 YFSETQ. The CDR3 reads CASSLPQEGGGMDTQYF. Written as DNA, the CDR3 is TGCGCCAGCAGCCTCCCTCAGGAGGGGGGGGGTATGGATACGCAGTATTTT.

DNA for the CDR3: TGTGCCAGCAGTGTAGCGGGGGGGAGCTCCTACAATGAGCAGTTCTTC. Protein sequence: CASSVAGGSSYNEQFF. The chain recombines TRBV5-4 with TRBJ2-1; TRBD2 agrees at 11 bases. V dropped 5 bases and J dropped 0; count of bases not matched to a gene: 4. The CDR3 sequence is 16 residues long. Germline-derived CDR1 and CDR2 are SGHNT and YYREEE (reference sequence).

About this clone: The germline gene is not matched at one end of the junction; a read error may be the cause. This rearrangement joins TRBV11-2 to TRBJ1-1, with D unresolved. Germline CDR1 is SGHAT and CDR2 is FQNNGV. This CDR3 is built from 12 residues. This CDR3 reads CASSQRRRGAGF. CDR3 DNA: TGTGCCAGCAGCCAACGACGGCGCGGCGCTGGCTTT.

This chain joins TRBV18 and TRBJ1-6; D is undetermined. The length of the CDR3 is 15 residues. Germline V lookup: CDR1 KGHSH, CDR2 LQKENI. Between the trimmed V and J ends, which lost 6 bases and 6 bases, there was a span of 15 bases. CDR3 protein: CASSRLGEPNSPLHF. For the CDR3, the DNA is TGTGCCAGCTCCCGCCTAGGTGAACCTAATTCACCCCTCCACTTT.

V usage is TRBV10-3 and J usage is TRBJ1-1; no definite D call. Between the trimmed V and J ends, which lost 4 bases and 4 bases, there was a span of 13 bases. Germline V lookup: CDR1 ENHRY, CDR2 SYGVKD. The CDR3 has 14 residues. CDR3 in DNA: TGTGCCATCAGTGTAGTGGGCGGACTCACTGAAGCTTTCTTT. Protein product: CAISVVGGLTEAFF.

The chain combines TRBV7-2 with TRBJ1-1; D is perhaps TRBD1 (5 bases). This CDR3 spans 13 amino acids. The germline V gene has CDR1 SGHTA and CDR2 FQGNSA. The V gene lost 4 bases and the J gene lost 7 bases, with 13 bases spanning the gap. CDR3 sequence (DNA): TGTGCCAGCAGCTCGGTGTGGAGGGGTGAAGCTTTCTTT. Translated: CASSSVWRGEAFF.

The chain recombines TRBV3-1 (or the pseudogene TRBV3-2) with TRBJ1-1; 7 bases match TRBD1. V trimming: 6 bases; J trimming: 1 base; junction bases outside the gene matches: 11. The CDR3 runs to 16 residues. Germline CDR1 LGHDT, CDR2 YNNKEL (reference sequence). This CDR3 is CASRTRRGTENTEAFF. The DNA for the CDR3 is TGTGCCAGCAGGACAAGACGCGGGACAGAGAACACTGAAGCTTTCTTT.

This chain connects TRBV4-3 to TRBJ2-7; no clear D. This CDR3 spans 17 amino acids. The germline CDR1 and CDR2 sequences are LGHNA and YSLEER. V dropped 0 bases and J dropped 0 bases, with 15 bases sitting between them. CDR3 bases: TGCGCCAGCAGCCAAGAGGAAGCCCTGGGCAACTCCTACGAGCAGTACTTC. It yields the protein CASSQEEALGNSYEQYF.